This TCR beta chain is from a study of T cell repertoires in cytomegalovirus infection. Study-level information: CMV infection together with matching HLA type was indicated by public TCR beta signatures. Notes on the study in general: Cumulative public TCR beta family frequency identified CMV carriers with the relevant HLA. It was HLA-C-restricted CMV-specific TCR beta clonotypes that dominated the response ex vivo.

A single record per CDR3 protein comes from TCRdb applying MiXCR to the reads. This table holds around 270,000 distinct CDR3 sequences, 9.1% found once. Germline V lookup: CDR1 SGHNT, CDR2 YENEEA. CDR3 length: 16 amino acids. Between the trimmed V and J ends, which lost 4 bases and 2 bases, there was a span of 17 bases. This clonotype occurred many times. Its antigen is still unknown. The chain combines TRBV11-3 with TRBJ1-2; D possibly corresponds to TRBD1 (6 bases). The sample was PBMCs. The sequence derives from a human donor in good health (CMV status not recorded). Some clones in this sample may be carry-over from other donors' samples. The CDR3 sequence: CASSWGAATGNYGYTF. As DNA, the CDR3 is TGTGCCAGCAGCTGGGGCGCCGCGACAGGCAACTATGGCTACACCTTC. Full variable domain (rest looked up from reference TRBV11-3 and TRBJ1-2): EAGVVQSPRYKIIEKKQPVAFWCNPISGHNTLYWYLQNLGQGPELLIRYENEEAVDDSQLPKDRFSAERLKGVDSTLKIQPAELGDSAVYLCASSWGAATGNYGYTFGSGTRLTVV.